This TCR beta chain derives from a study of shared clonotypes between healthy human individuals. The CDR3 has 15 amino acids. The germline gives CDR1 SGHAT, CDR2 FQNNGV. V shed 4 bases and J shed 0 bases, with 10 bases lying between them. General observations from the study: Unshared clonotypes carried lower generation probabilities than those common to all four donors.

Concerning this clone itself: Its cognate antigen is unknown.

Only in-frame clones appear in the TCRdb table, and some are missing; sequencing was by immunoSEQ multiplex PCR. The table has hundreds of thousands of clones, about 98% seen once. Naive CD8 isolation took CD45RO-negative cells positively selected for CCR7 and excluded terminally differentiated effector memory CD45RA+ cells. Specimen: naive CD8+ T cells sorted from blood. The sequence came from a man aged 25-45 years in good health. The chain has TRBV11-2 and TRBJ2-1, with D possibly matching TRBD1 (6 bases). CDR3 coding DNA: TGTGCCAGCAGCTGGACAGCCAGCTCCTACAATGAGCAGTTCTTC. Its translation: CASSWTASSYNEQFF.